This TCR beta chain was obtained from a study of prognosis after radiotherapy for stage I lung cancer. Study results and caveats: Patients developing distant metastases showed lower Shannon entropy after stereotactic body radiation therapy.

This clonotype has just a few counts. The antigen is not known. Given a much more abundant clone one base away, this may be a read error. Using two-round multiplex PCR, the authors amplified TCR beta CDR3 from genomic DNA. Used in first-round PCR were primers specific to each TRBV and TRBJ gene. TCRdb passed the multiplex PCR reads through MiXCR, listing each CDR3 protein once. The table lists about 51,000 distinct CDR3 sequences, about 32% of them singletons. Germline assignment: CDR1 MNHEY and CDR2 SVGEGT. Trimming shortened V by 10 bases and J by 8 bases, and 21 bases separated the two germline ends. The CDR3 consists of 14 residues.

This chain joins TRBV6-2 or TRBV6-3 and TRBJ2-1, with D perhaps TRBD1 (7 bases). The sample was PBMCs, taken before or after stereotactic body radiation therapy (not recorded which). This receptor was identified in a donor of 50 years or more with non-small cell lung cancer. CDR3 nucleotides: TGTGCCATCGTTCCAGGGGGGAGAGGTTATGAGCAGTTCTTC. Amino acids: CAIVPGGRGYEQFF.